This note documents a single T cell receptor (beta chain) sequence. Its specificity is unknown. This entry belongs to a study of cytomegalovirus exposure and HLA in healthy donors. Study summary: Samples from HLA-typed donors yielded about 85 million unique TCRs in an early data release.

Primers: 60 Vbeta forward and 13 Jbeta reverse. Profiling relied on immunoSEQ multiplex PCR, and the TCRdb table lists in-frame clones only, not all of them. The sample holds about 110,000 clones, around 88% seen once. Trimming removed 9 bases from V and 1 base from J, with 12 bases in between. This CDR3 region has 13 residues. Germline assignment: CDR1 MNHNS and CDR2 SASEGT. Study-wide results and caveats: Researchers reportedly found TCR beta sequences accurately predicted most subjects' HLA-A and HLA-B alleles. As a later analysis revealed, most CMV-associated TCR beta chains appeared HLA-restricted.

Material: PBMCs. The rearrangement uses TRBV6-1 and TRBJ1-1; no firm D call. The receptor was derived from a man aged 40-49 years in good health and CMV-seronegative. CDR3 amino acids: CASTYTSNTEAFF. The CDR3 bases are TGTGCCAGTACTTATACTTCGAACACTGAAGCTTTCTTT.